The rows below give T cell receptor beta chains drawn from one sample of a study of blood T cell repertoires in COVID-19. The protocol was immunoSEQ multiplex PCR, while the TCRdb copy is restricted to in-frame clones and leaves out a portion. Of about 16,000 clones listed, roughly nine tenths were seen once; the top ten hold more than 20%. The material sequenced was peripheral blood. These receptors came from a man in his 60s with acute or convalescent COVID-19. CDR3s include the opening cysteine and the closing phenylalanine or tryptophan. D genes are given only for firm matches. Size values are once, few and many counts, or a class for expanded clones, and some rows have none.

TRBD1,TRBJ2-1,TRBV29-1,-,TGCAGCGTTGATAGGGGGCCCTACAATGAGCAGTTCTTC,CSVDRGPYNEQFF
TRBD1,TRBJ2-7,TRBV5-1,-,TGCGCCAGCAGCTTGGGCCCTCCCGGATTGGACAGGGAGTCCTACGAGCAGTACTTC,CASSLGPPGLDRESYEQYF
-,TRBJ2-7,TRBV14,-,TGTGCCAGCAGCCAAGCCGGGGCCTACGAGCAGTACTTC,CASSQAGAYEQYF
-,TRBJ2-3,TRBV6-1,-,TGTGCCAGCAGTGATAGGGCAGGGGCGTCGGATACGCAGTATTTT,CASSDRAGASDTQYF
-,TRBJ2-1,TRBV9,-,TGTGCCAGCAGCCCCCCCCACTACAATGAGCAGTTCTTC,CASSPPHYNEQFF
-,TRBJ2-2,TRBV6-5,-,TGTGCCAGCATCGGTAAAACCGGGGAGCTGTTTTTT,CASIGKTGELFF
-,TRBJ1-4,TRBV4-2,-,TGTGCCAGCAGCCAAAGTGGGAGTACAGGGATAGGGGAAAAACTGTTTTTT,CASSQSGSTGIGEKLFF
TRBD2,TRBJ2-6,TRBV18,-,TGTGCCAGCTCACTAGCGGGGCCCTCTGGGGCCAACGTCCTGACTTTC,CASSLAGPSGANVLTF
TRBD2,TRBJ2-3,TRBV9,-,TGTGCCAGCAGCGTTTCGGGGGGTACGCAGTATTTT,CASSVSGGTQYF
TRBD1,TRBJ2-5,TRBV6-2/TRBV6-3,-,TGTGCCAGCAGTTACCGGACAGGGGAAGAGACCCAGTACTTC,CASSYRTGEETQYF
TRBD2,TRBJ2-1,TRBV28,-,TGTGCCAGCTTAGCCCTCATAGCGGGAGGGTTGGATGAGCAGTTCTTC,CASLALIAGGLDEQFF
-,TRBJ2-5,TRBV28,-,TGTGCCAGCAGTCCATATCTCGGGTCGGAGACCCAGTACTTC,CASSPYLGSETQYF
-,TRBJ1-1,TRBV6-5,-,TGTGCCAGCAGTTACAGCTCAGGATACACTGAAGCTTTCTTT,CASSYSSGYTEAFF
-,TRBJ1-6,TRBV4-2,-,TGTGCCAGCAGCCAAGAGGGGGCCAGGTCAACAGCACCCCTCCACTTT,CASSQEGARSTAPLHF
-,TRBJ1-3,TRBV30,-,TGTGCCTGGAGTGGAGCGATTGGAAACACCATATATTTT,CAWSGAIGNTIYF
-,TRBJ2-2,TRBV20-1,-,TGCAGTGCTAGTTCCGGACAGCAGCCCACCGGGGAGCTGTTTTTT,CSASSGQQPTGELFF
TRBD1,TRBJ1-6,TRBV5-1,-,TGCGCCAGCAGCTTGGGGGACAGGGGATTTGGATCACCCCTCCACTTT,CASSLGDRGFGSPLHF
-,TRBJ2-7,TRBV21-1,once,TGTGCCAGCAGCAAAGCGAAGGACAGCCAAGACTACGAGCAGTACTTC,CASSKAKDSQDYEQYF
TRBD1,TRBJ2-7,TRBV11-2,once,TGTGCCAGCAGCCCCGATCATGGGACAGGGAAGCAGCAGTACTTC,CASSPDHGTGKQQYF
-,TRBJ2-7,TRBV11-2,-,TGTGCCAGCAGCTTAGAAATTCAGATCCGCTCCTACGAGCAGTACTTC,CASSLEIQIRSYEQYF
TRBD2,TRBJ2-5,TRBV6-5,-,TGTGCCAGCAGCCACAATAGCGGGGAGACCCAGTACTTC,CASSHNSGETQYF
-,TRBJ2-2,TRBV7-9,-,TGTGCCAGCAGCTCGGCGGCGCGATTGCCCGGGGAGCTGTTTTTT,CASSSAARLPGELFF
TRBD2,TRBJ2-1,TRBV15,-,TGTGCCACCAGCCGGTTAGCGGGAGAGGAGCAGTTCTTC,CATSRLAGEEQFF
TRBD1,TRBJ2-2,TRBV18,-,TGTGCCAGCTCACGGCAGAACGTAGGGGGCGCGAACACCGGGGAGCTGTTTTTT,CASSRQNVGGANTGELFF
-,TRBJ1-6,TRBV15,-,TGTGCCACCAGCAGAGATACGGAGGGAGCATCACCCCTCCACTTT,CATSRDTEGASPLHF
-,TRBJ1-5,TRBV28,-,TGTGCCAGTACCCCGGGGGGGGAGAGCAATCAGCCCCAGCATTTT,CASTPGGESNQPQHF
-,TRBJ2-7,TRBV13,-,TGTGCCAGCAGCTTAGGCCAGCGGCAGCCCTATTACGAGCAGTACTTC,CASSLGQRQPYYEQYF
-,TRBJ2-1,TRBV3-1/TRBV3-2,once,TGTGCCAGCAGCCAAGAGCTGCCTCACTTCGGGAATGAGCAGTTCTTC,CASSQELPHFGNEQFF
-,TRBJ2-1,TRBV7-8,once,TGTGCCAGCTCAACCACTAGACGGTCCTACAATGAGCAGTTCTTC,CASSTTRRSYNEQFF
TRBD1,TRBJ1-6,TRBV7-2,few,TGTGCCAGCAGCTCTTACAGGGGGCCCATTTATAATTCACCCCTCCACTTT,CASSSYRGPIYNSPLHF
TRBD2,TRBJ2-1,TRBV11-2,-,TGTGCCAGCAGCACGCAGCGGGAGGGCCTCGGTGAGCAGTTCTTC,CASSTQREGLGEQFF
TRBD1,TRBJ1-1,TRBV19,-,TGTGCCAGTAGTCCCTACGCGGCAGGGGGCACTGAAGCTTTCTTT,CASSPYAAGGTEAFF
TRBD1,TRBJ1-2,TRBV28,-,TGTGCCAGCAGTTATCTATGGGGTGAACCGACAGGGGTGGGTAACTATGGCTACACCTTC,CASSYLWGEPTGVGNYGYTF
-,TRBJ2-3,TRBV7-2,-,TGTGCCAGCACCACCAATGCAGGCCCAGATACGCAGTATTTT,CASTTNAGPDTQYF
-,TRBJ2-1,TRBV7-2,-,TGTGCCAGCAGCTTAGAAGTGGCCGACAATGAGCAGTTCTTC,CASSLEVADNEQFF
TRBD2,TRBJ2-7,TRBV3-1/TRBV3-2,-,TGTGCCAGCAGCCAGAGGTGGGTCCTAGCGGGAGGAGGAGACGAGCAGTACTTC,CASSQRWVLAGGGDEQYF